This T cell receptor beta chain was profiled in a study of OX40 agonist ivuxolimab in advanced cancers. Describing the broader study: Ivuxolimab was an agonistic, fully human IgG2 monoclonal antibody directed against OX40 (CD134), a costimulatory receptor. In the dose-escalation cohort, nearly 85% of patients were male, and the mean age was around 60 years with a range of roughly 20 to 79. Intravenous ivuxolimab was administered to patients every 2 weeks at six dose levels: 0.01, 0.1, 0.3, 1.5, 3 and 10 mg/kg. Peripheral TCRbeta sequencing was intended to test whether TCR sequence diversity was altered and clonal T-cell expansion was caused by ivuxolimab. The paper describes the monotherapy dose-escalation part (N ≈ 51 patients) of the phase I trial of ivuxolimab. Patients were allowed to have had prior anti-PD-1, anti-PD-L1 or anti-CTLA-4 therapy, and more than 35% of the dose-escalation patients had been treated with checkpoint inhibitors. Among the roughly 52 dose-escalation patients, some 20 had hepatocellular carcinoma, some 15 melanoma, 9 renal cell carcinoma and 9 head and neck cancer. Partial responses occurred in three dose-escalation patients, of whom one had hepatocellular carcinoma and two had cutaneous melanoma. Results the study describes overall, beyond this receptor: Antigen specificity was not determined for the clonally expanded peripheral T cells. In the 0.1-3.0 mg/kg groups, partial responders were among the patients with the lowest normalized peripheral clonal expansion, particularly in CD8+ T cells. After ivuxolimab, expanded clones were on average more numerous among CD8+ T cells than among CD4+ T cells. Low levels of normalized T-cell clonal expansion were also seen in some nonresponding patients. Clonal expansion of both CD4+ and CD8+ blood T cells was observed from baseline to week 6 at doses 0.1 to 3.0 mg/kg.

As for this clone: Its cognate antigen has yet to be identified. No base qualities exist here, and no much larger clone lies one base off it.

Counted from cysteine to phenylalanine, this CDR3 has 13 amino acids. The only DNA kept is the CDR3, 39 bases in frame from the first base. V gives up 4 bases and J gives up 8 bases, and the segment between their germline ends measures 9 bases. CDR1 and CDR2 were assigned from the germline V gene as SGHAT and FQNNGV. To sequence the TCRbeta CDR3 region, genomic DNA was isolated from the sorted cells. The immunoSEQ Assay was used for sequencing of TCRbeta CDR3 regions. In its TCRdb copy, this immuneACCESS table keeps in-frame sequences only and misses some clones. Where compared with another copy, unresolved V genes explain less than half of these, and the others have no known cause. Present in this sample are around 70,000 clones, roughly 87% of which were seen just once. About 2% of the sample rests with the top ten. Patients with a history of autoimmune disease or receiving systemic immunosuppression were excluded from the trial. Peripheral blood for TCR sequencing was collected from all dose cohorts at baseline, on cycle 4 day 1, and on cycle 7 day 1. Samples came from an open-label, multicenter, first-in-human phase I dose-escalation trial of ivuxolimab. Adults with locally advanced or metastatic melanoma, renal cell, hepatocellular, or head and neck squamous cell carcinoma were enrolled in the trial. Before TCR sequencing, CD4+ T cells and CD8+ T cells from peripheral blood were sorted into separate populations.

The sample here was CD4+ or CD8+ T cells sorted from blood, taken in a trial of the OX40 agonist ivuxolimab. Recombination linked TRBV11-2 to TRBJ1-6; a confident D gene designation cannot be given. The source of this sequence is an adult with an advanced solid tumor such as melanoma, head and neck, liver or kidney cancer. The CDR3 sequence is CASSSLWDSPLHF. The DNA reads TGTGCCAGCAGCTCCCTTTGGGATTCACCCCTCCACTTT.